One and the same sample provided the 14 T cell receptor beta chains below, sequenced in a study of blood T cell repertoires in COVID-19. Clones were read by immunoSEQ multiplex PCR, and TCRdb kept only the in-frame ones, dropping some. The data hold some 120,000 clones, with around 87% observed a single time. Sequencing was performed on peripheral blood. These TCRs come from a woman aged 45-65 years with acute or convalescent COVID-19.

The chain uses TRBV10-3 and TRBJ1-2, with 7 bases matching TRBD1. Germline CDR1 is ENHRY and CDR2 is SYGVKD. With V trimmed by 6 bases and J by 3 bases, 7 bases remained unmatched. CDR3 length: 14 residues. CDR3 coding DNA: TGTGCCATCAGCAGTAACAGGGGTCACTATGGCTACACCTTC. Translation: CAISSNRGHYGYTF.

This clone counts as large. J is TRBJ1-4 and V is TRBV4-3; D not certain. CDR1 is LGHNA and CDR2 is YSLEER in the germline V gene. The V gene lost 4 bases and the J gene lost 1 base, with 7 bases spanning the gap. The CDR3 covers 14 residues. The CDR3 is CASSPHLTNEKLFF. CDR3 sequence (DNA): TGCGCCAGCAGCCCCCACTTAACTAATGAAAAACTGTTTTTT.

This sequence joins TRBV10-2 and TRBJ1-2, with D maybe TRBD1 (5 bases). This CDR3 region has 12 residues. V lost 3 bases to trimming and J lost 8 bases, with 10 bases between them. From germline, CDR1 is WSHSY and CDR2 SAAADI. The CDR3 DNA is TGCGCCAGCAGTGAAGGGGATCAGGGCTACACCTTC. This codes for CASSEGDQGYTF.

Details on this clone: The junction and the germline gene differ at one end; a read error may be behind it. The rearrangement uses TRBV3-1 (or the pseudogene TRBV3-2) and TRBJ1-6; 10 nucleotides match TRBD1. CDR3 size: 19 residues. Germline V gives CDR1 LGHDT, CDR2 YNNKEL (reference sequence). The CDR3 DNA reads TGTGCCAGCAGCCAAACTCTTCCGGGACAGGGGATCTATAATTCACTCCTCCACTTT. Protein sequence: CASSQTLPGQGIYNSLLHF.

This clone turned up a few times. The rearrangement links TRBV10-3 to TRBJ2-7; 9 nucleotides agree with TRBD1. The CDR3 has 16 amino acids. CDR1 and CDR2 (germline): ENHRY, SYGVKD. V lost 4 bases to trimming and J lost 5 bases; unmatched junction nucleotides: 12. In nucleotides, the CDR3 is TGTGCCATCAGTGGCCGTTCGGGACAGGGTGCGCACGAGCAGTACTTC. Residues: CAISGRSGQGAHEQYF.

The chain recombines TRBV12-3 or TRBV12-4 with TRBJ1-4; D unresolved. The CDR3 spans 13 residues. The germline V and J ends were trimmed by 8 bases and 8 bases, with 15 bases remaining between them. The CDR3 sequence: CASYGDEVEKLFF. The CDR3 nucleotides are TGTGCCAGCTATGGAGACGAAGTGGAAAAACTGTTTTTT.

This clone was detected only a few times. This chain connects TRBV6-2 or TRBV6-3 to TRBJ2-3; TRBD2 matches at 14 bases. V shed 6 bases and J 4 bases; nucleotides not matched to a gene: 15. Germline CDR1 reads MNHEY; CDR2 reads SVGEGT. The CDR3 extends over 19 amino acids. The CDR3 DNA reads TGTGCCAGCAGCCCGAAACCCGGGACTAGCGGGAGAAGAGCAGATACGCAGTATTTT. It is translated as CASSPKPGTSGRRADTQYF.

V usage is TRBV3-1 (or the pseudogene TRBV3-2) and J usage is TRBJ2-5, with 8 bases that match TRBD2. After removal of 4 bases from V and 5 bases from J, the junction contained 9 bases not matched to a gene. The CDR3 has 15 amino acids. The germline CDR1 and CDR2 sequences are LGHDT and YNNKEL (reference sequence). The CDR3 DNA sequence: TGTGCCAGCAGCCGATGGACTAGCCCGCTTGAGACCCAGTACTTC. It encodes CASSRWTSPLETQYF.

This clone was seen a few times. The rearrangement uses TRBV30 and TRBJ2-3, with D perhaps TRBD2 (5 bases). V was pared by 2 bases and J by 3 bases, with 12 bases between. There are 14 residues in the CDR3. The germline V gene has CDR1 GTSNPN and CDR2 SVGIG (reference sequence). In nucleotides, the CDR3 is TGTGCCTGGAGTTCCCTAGAGCGGACAGATACGCAGTATTTT. Translation gives CAWSSLERTDTQYF. Full variable domain (missing parts from reference TRBV30 and TRBJ2-3): SQTIHQWPATLVQPVGSPLSLECTVEGTSNPNLYWYRQAAGRGLQLLFYSVGIGQISSEVPQNLSASRPQDRQFILSSKKLLLSDSGFYLCAWSSLERTDTQYFGPGTRLTVL.

The chain recombines TRBV10-3 with TRBJ2-7; 10 nucleotides match TRBD1. The CDR3 covers 14 residues. From germline, CDR1 is ENHRY and CDR2 SYGVKD. The CDR3 loop reads CPTTGTGDYYEQYF. In nucleotides, the CDR3 is TGTCCTACAACCGGGACAGGGGACTACTACGAGCAGTACTTC.

This chain links TRBV3-1 (or the pseudogene TRBV3-2) with TRBJ1-1; D is uncertain. V lost 1 base and J 2 bases, leaving 17 bases between the germline ends. The CDR3 runs 17 residues. Per the germline V gene, CDR1 is LGHDT and CDR2 is YNNKEL (reference sequence). CDR3: CASSQAPTRESNTEAFF. The CDR3 region has the DNA TGTGCCAGCAGCCAAGCACCCACTAGAGAATCTAACACTGAAGCTTTCTTT.

CDR3 in DNA: TGTGCCAGCTCACCCTCCACAGTCGCCTACAATGAGCAGTTCTTC. This sequence encodes CASSPSTVAYNEQFF. This chain uses TRBV18 with TRBJ2-1; D gene unclear. CDR1 and CDR2 from the germline V gene are KGHSH and LQKENI. V was clipped by 3 bases and J by 2 bases, with 11 bases between them. The CDR3 spans 15 residues.

The chain links TRBV6-1 to TRBJ1-3; TRBD1 aligns across 8 bases. CDR3 length: 17 residues. Germline values: CDR1 MNHNS, CDR2 SASEGT. V was pared by 0 bases and J by 3 bases, with 7 bases of the junction left unmatched. The chain's CDR3 is CASSEALQGAYGNTIYF. In DNA, the CDR3 is TGTGCCAGCAGTGAAGCACTTCAGGGGGCCTATGGAAACACCATATATTTT.

The chain links TRBV9 to TRBJ1-2; no clear D gene. V shed 0 bases and J shed 3 bases, with 9 bases lying between them. Looked up from germline, CDR1 is SGDLS and CDR2 is YYNGEE. This CDR3 has 14 amino acids. CDR3 region: CASSVGGGYYGYTF. DNA of the CDR3: TGTGCCAGCAGCGTAGGGGGAGGTTACTATGGCTACACCTTC.